This passage covers 19 T cell receptor beta chains from one sample sequenced in a study of blood T cell repertoires in COVID-19. The table came from immunoSEQ multiplex PCR; TCRdb's copy has only in-frame clones and leaves some out. Of some 330,000 clones in the sample, 87% were seen once. Sample: PBMCs or T cells enriched from blood (not recorded which). These receptors were taken from a man aged 35 to 55 in a cohort exposed to, infected with or recovered from COVID-19 (not recorded which).

V gene TRBV28 combines with J gene TRBJ1-5; D remains unclear. The germline V gene has CDR1 MDHEN and CDR2 SYDVKM. The CDR3 sequence is 12 residues long. V was cut by 5 bases and J by 4 bases, with 6 bases left in between. In DNA form, the CDR3 reads TGTGCCAGCAGTCCCCCAAATCAGCCCCAGCATTTT. As protein: CASSPPNQPQHF.

This clone appeared a single time. V usage is TRBV6-5 and J usage is TRBJ2-7; TRBD2 matches at 12 bases. CDR3 length: 13 amino acids. V trimming: 9 bases; J trimming: 4 bases; junction bases outside the gene matches: 4. In germline, CDR1 is MNHEY, CDR2 SVGAGI. The CDR3 region has the DNA TGTGCCAGTCATGGACTAGCGGGATACGAGCAGTACTTC. Translating it yields CASHGLAGYEQYF.

The V gene is TRBV7-2, the J gene TRBJ2-1; 14 bases align to TRBD2. The J segment lost 9 bases and the V segment lost 3 bases, leaving 1 base of the junction unmatched. This CDR3 region has 14 residues. Germline V gives CDR1 SGHTA, CDR2 FQGNSA. As DNA, the CDR3 is TGTGCCAGCAGCTTGGGACTAGCGGGAGCTGAGCAGTTCTTC. It specifies CASSLGLAGAEQFF.

This sequence joins TRBV4-1 and TRBJ2-7; a possible D gene is TRBD1 (7 bases). The germline V gene has CDR1 MGHRA and CDR2 YSYEKL. V dropped 0 bases and J dropped 6 bases, with 18 bases sitting between them. This CDR3 contains 16 residues. The CDR3 reads CASSQDRGTAGSEQYF. The CDR3 region has the DNA TGCGCCAGCAGCCAAGATCGAGGGACAGCGGGTTCCGAGCAGTACTTC.

The genes are TRBV3-1 (or the pseudogene TRBV3-2) and TRBJ2-7, with 7 bases identical to TRBD2. The CDR3 loop spans 15 amino acids. Germline trimming cut 1 base from V and 4 bases from J; bases unmatched to any gene: 7. Germline loops: CDR1 LGHDT, CDR2 YNNKEL (reference sequence). CDR3 DNA sequence: TGTGCCAGCAGCCAAGTAGCAGCGGGGTCTTACGAGCAGTACTTC. Its translation: CASSQVAAGSYEQYF.

The chain employs TRBV18 and TRBJ2-3, with D maybe TRBD2 (6 bases). This CDR3 region has 16 residues. Trimming cost V 0 bases and J 1 base, with 11 bases left between them. CDR1 KGHSH and CDR2 LQKENI come from the germline V gene. CDR3: CASSPPGGVGTDTQYF. CDR3 nucleotide sequence: TGTGCCAGCTCACCACCGGGCGGGGTTGGCACAGATACGCAGTATTTT.

This clone was recorded once. This chain connects TRBV7-2 to TRBJ2-7; 11 bases map to TRBD2. CDR3 length equals 14 residues. Germline V gene lookup returns CDR1 SGHTA and CDR2 FQGNSA. Germline trimming cut 4 bases from V and 7 bases from J; bases unmatched to any gene: 6. This chain's CDR3 is CASSSIAGGREQYF. CDR3 sequence (DNA): TGTGCCAGCAGCTCGATAGCGGGAGGGCGAGAGCAGTACTTC.

The genes are TRBV11-3 and TRBJ2-2, with D maybe TRBD2 (5 bases). V lost 5 bases, J lost 5 bases, and 15 bases lay in between. There are 15 residues in the CDR3. CDR1 is SGHNT, CDR2 YENEEA, per germline. For the CDR3, the DNA is TGTGCCAGCAGCCCGAAGAGGCGGGTTACCGGGGAGCTGTTTTTT. The encoded protein is CASSPKRRVTGELFF.

The genes are TRBV28 and TRBJ2-1; 8 bases are a match to TRBD2. With V trimmed by 5 bases and J by 9 bases, 12 bases remained unmatched. CDR1 MDHEN and CDR2 SYDVKM come from the germline V gene. The CDR3 totals 15 residues. CDR3 sequence (DNA): TGTGCCAGCAGTCCTTACAGCGGGAGACCCACTGAGCAGTTCTTC. It yields the protein CASSPYSGRPTEQFF.

V and J are TRBV3-1 (or the pseudogene TRBV3-2) and TRBJ2-1; the match to TRBD2 covers 11 bases. The ends lost 1 base at V and 1 base at J; junction bases unmatched: 3. The CDR3 contains 17 residues. The germline V gene encodes CDR1 LGHDT and CDR2 YNNKEL (reference sequence). In DNA form, the CDR3 reads TGTGCCAGCAGCCAAGCCGGGACTAGCGGATCCTACAATGAGCAGTTCTTC. Translated: CASSQAGTSGSYNEQFF.

The CDR3 DNA is TGTGCCACCAGCAGAGGCTCACAGGGTTTTGAGAAACTGTTTTTT. Protein sequence: CATSRGSQGFEKLFF. The chain uses TRBV15 and TRBJ1-4; perhaps TRBD1 as D (6 bases). Deletions cut 1 base from V and 11 bases from J, with 17 bases between. Germline V CDR1 and CDR2: LNHNV, YYDKDF (reference sequence). The CDR3 is made up of 15 amino acids.

This clone was seen a handful of times. V usage is TRBV30 and J usage is TRBJ1-1; no definite D call. V lost 8 bases and J lost 1, with 8 bases in between. CDR3 length equals 11 residues. Germline CDR1 and CDR2: GTSNPN and SVGIG (reference sequence). CDR3 residues: CAGVGNTEAFF. CDR3 bases: TGTGCCGGAGTAGGGAACACTGAAGCTTTCTTT.

This CDR3 is CASSGNRGGYGYTF. CDR3 DNA sequence: TGTGCCAGCAGTGGCAACAGGGGCGGCTATGGCTACACCTTC. V gene TRBV6-2 or TRBV6-3 combines with J gene TRBJ1-2; 7 bases match TRBD1. The CDR3 contains 14 residues. Per germline, CDR1 MNHEY and CDR2 SVGEGT. Trimming took 5 bases from V and 4 from J; bases not matched to a gene: 7.

This sequence joins TRBV30 and TRBJ1-3, with unresolved D. There are 12 residues in the CDR3. Deletions cut 5 bases from V and 4 bases from J, with 9 bases between. Germline loops: CDR1 GTSNPN, CDR2 SVGIG (reference sequence). This chain's CDR3 is CAWQAGGNTIYF. Written as DNA, the CDR3 is TGTGCCTGGCAGGCGGGAGGAAACACCATATATTTT.

This chain uses TRBV11-2 with TRBJ2-5; 8 bases match TRBD1. The CDR3 totals 16 residues. The germline V gene has CDR1 SGHAT and CDR2 FQNNGV. Unmatched junction bases numbered 12, after V lost 6 bases and J lost 3 bases. CDR3 DNA sequence: TGTGCCAGCAGACCCGGGACAGGAATACAAAAAGAGACCCAGTACTTC. This encodes CASRPGTGIQKETQYF.

The chain uses TRBV12-1 and TRBJ2-7; TRBD1, the D gene given by the table, was not confirmed from the DNA. TRBV12-1 is shown as a pseudogene. The CDR3 has 15 residues. The CDR3 spells CASSLGQGSSYEQYF. The CDR3 coding sequence is TGTGCCAGCAGCCTGGGACAGGGCAGCTCCTACGAGCAGTACTTC.

The chain is built from TRBV27 and TRBJ2-7, with 8 nucleotides matching TRBD2. From germline, CDR1 is MNHEY and CDR2 SMNVEV (reference sequence). After removal of 2 bases from V and 6 bases from J, the junction contained 6 bases not matched to a gene. The CDR3 is 14 residues long. The CDR3 loop is CASSLVGRAREQYF. CDR3 nucleotide sequence: TGTGCCAGCAGTTTAGTCGGGAGGGCCCGCGAGCAGTACTTC.

The CDR3 loop reads CSVGRGTGNTIYF. CDR3 DNA: TGCAGCGTTGGGAGAGGGACAGGAAACACCATATATTTT. The chain couples TRBV29-1 to TRBJ1-3; D perhaps matches TRBD1 (6 bases). V was trimmed by 4 bases and J by 4 bases, leaving 11 bases between them. This CDR3 is 13 amino acids long. In germline, CDR1 is SQVTM, CDR2 ANQGSEA.

Only one count was recorded for this clone. The rearrangement joins TRBV7-9 to TRBJ2-3; 11 bases fit TRBD2. Per the germline V gene, CDR1 is SEHNR and CDR2 is FQNEAQ (reference sequence). The CDR3 extends over 17 amino acids. V was pared by 3 bases and J by 4 bases, with 9 bases of the junction left unmatched. This CDR3 is CASSFRGLAGGPDTQYF. CDR3 DNA: TGTGCCAGCAGCTTCCGCGGCCTAGCGGGAGGACCAGATACGCAGTATTTT.